Shown below are 17 T cell receptor beta chains from a single sample sequenced in a study of T-cell memory formation after mild COVID-19. TCRdb reprocessed the 5' RACE reads with MiXCR, giving one entry per CDR3 protein. This table holds under 600,000 distinct CDR3 sequences, less than 25% found once. The specimen was PBMCs or a T cell subset sorted from them (not recorded which). Every receptor here comes from an adult woman who had mild COVID-19 (a few samples of this study predate the infection). Cell type and time point are not known.

This clonotype has a handful of counts. The rearrangement uses TRBV7-8 and TRBJ2-5, with D perhaps TRBD1 (6 bases). Trimming left V 5 bases short and J 7 bases short, with 17 bases between. The CDR3 loop spans 14 amino acids. The V gene's germline CDR1 is SGHVS and CDR2 FQNEAQ. In nucleotides, the CDR3 is TGTGCCAGCAGCAACGGACAGCGAGGGGGGACCCAGTACTTC. This encodes CASSNGQRGGTQYF. Complete variable domain (other parts from reference TRBV7-8 and TRBJ2-5): GAGVSQSPRYKVAKRGQDVALRCDPISGHVSLFWYQQALGQGPEFLTYFQNEAQLDKSGLPSDRFFAERPEGSVSTLKIQRTQQEDSAVYLCASSNGQRGGTQYFGPGTRLLVL.

This clonotype was observed a few times. The chain couples TRBV5-1 to TRBJ2-3; 13 nucleotides agree with TRBD2. The CDR3 is 16 residues long. Per the germline V gene, CDR1 is SGHRS and CDR2 is YFSETQ. Losses at the gene ends were 4 bases for V and 2 bases for J; bases not matched to a gene: 4. The CDR3 region is CASSPGTSGTTDTQYF. In DNA, the CDR3 is TGCGCCAGCAGCCCAGGGACTAGCGGGACCACAGATACGCAGTATTTT.

The chain combines TRBV5-1 with TRBJ1-6, with TRBD1 matching 9 bases. This CDR3 region has 15 residues. V shed 4 bases, J shed 5 bases, and the junction held 4 bases outside the gene matches. Per the germline V gene, CDR1 is SGHRS and CDR2 is YFSETQ. The CDR3 bases are TGCGCCAGCAGCGTCGGACAGGGGAATAATTCACCCCTCCACTTT. It specifies CASSVGQGNNSPLHF.

The chain has TRBV27 and TRBJ2-6, with TRBD2 identical over 12 bases. CDR1 MNHEY and CDR2 SMNVEV come from the germline V gene (reference sequence). J gave up 0 bases and V 5 bases, and 5 bases lay outside the gene matches. CDR3 length: 18 residues. The CDR3 here is CASSLLAGGLSGANVLTF. CDR3 coding DNA: TGTGCCAGCAGTCTACTAGCGGGGGGCCTCTCTGGGGCCAACGTCCTGACTTTC.

This CDR3 is CASSPWTGAGNEQFF. CDR3 sequence (DNA): TGCGCCAGCAGCCCGTGGACAGGGGCGGGCAATGAGCAGTTCTTC. This sequence joins TRBV5-1 and TRBJ2-1; 9 bases fit TRBD1. CDR3 length: 15 amino acids. From germline, CDR1 is SGHRS and CDR2 YFSETQ. Unmatched junction bases numbered 8, after V lost 4 bases and J lost 6 bases. The full variable domain, rest sourced from reference TRBV5-1 and TRBJ2-1, is KAGVTQTPRYLIKTRGQQVTLSCSPISGHRSVSWYQQTPGQGLQFLFEYFSETQRNKGNFPGRFSGRQFSNSRSEMNVSTLELGDSALYLCASSPWTGAGNEQFFGPGTRLTVL.

This sequence joins TRBV29-1 and TRBJ2-3; D is unclear. V dropped 4 bases and J dropped 2 bases, with 10 bases sitting between them. The CDR3 runs to 13 residues. CDR1 and CDR2 (germline): SQVTM, ANQGSEA. In DNA form, the CDR3 reads TGCAGCGTTGCTTACAAACCCACAGATACGCAGTATTTT. Translating it yields CSVAYKPTDTQYF.

The chain recombines TRBV6-5 with TRBJ1-1; the D gene is possibly TRBD1 (6 bases). In germline, CDR1 is MNHEY, CDR2 SVGAGI. The CDR3 has 16 amino acids. Trimming cost V 5 bases and J 3 bases, with 19 bases left between them. The CDR3 loop is CASSPRGGAVYTEAFF. The CDR3 DNA reads TGTGCCAGCAGTCCAAGGGGGGGGGCGGTTTACACTGAAGCTTTCTTT.

This clonotype was observed a few times. This sequence joins TRBV5-1 and TRBJ2-7, with 9 bases that match TRBD2. V shed 0 bases, J shed 3 bases, and the junction held 4 bases outside the gene matches. Per germline, CDR1 SGHRS and CDR2 YFSETQ. CDR3 length equals 15 residues. In DNA form, the CDR3 reads TGCGCCAGCAGCTTGGGGACTAGCGAGATCTACGAGCAGTACTTC. The encoded protein is CASSLGTSEIYEQYF.

The V gene is TRBV24-1, the J gene TRBJ2-3; D is unresolved. This CDR3 has 14 amino acids. Per the germline V gene, CDR1 is KGHDR and CDR2 is SFDVKD. V lost 9 bases and J lost 1, with 13 bases in between. The CDR3: CATPAGRCTDTQYF. In DNA form, the CDR3 reads TGTGCCACCCCGGCTGGCAGGTGCACAGATACGCAGTATTTT.

This clonotype was counted only a few times. V usage is TRBV6-2 or TRBV6-3 and J usage is TRBJ2-7, with 12 bases identical to TRBD2. The CDR3 extends over 15 amino acids. With V trimmed by 2 bases and J by 4 bases, 3 bases remained unmatched. Germline loops: CDR1 MNHEY, CDR2 SVGEGT. CDR3 region: CASSYRTSGIYEQYF. CDR3 in DNA: TGTGCCAGCAGTTACCGGACTAGCGGGATTTACGAGCAGTACTTC.

The chain combines TRBV5-4 with TRBJ1-6, with D perhaps TRBD1 (5 bases). The germline gives CDR1 SGHNT, CDR2 YYREEE (reference sequence). The CDR3 runs to 16 residues. The V end was cut by 2 bases, the J end by 2 bases, with 11 bases between. The CDR3 nucleotides are TGTGCCAGCAGCTTCGGGACGGTCACCTATAATTCACCCCTCCACTTT. Translation: CASSFGTVTYNSPLHF.

This clonotype was detected only a few times. The chain combines TRBV7-8 with TRBJ2-5; tentatively, D is TRBD1 (5 bases). The germline V and J ends were trimmed by 1 base and 1 base, with 10 bases remaining between them. Germline CDR1 SGHVS, CDR2 FQNEAQ. The length of the CDR3 is 15 residues. The CDR3, as DNA: TGTGCCAGCAGCTTAGGATGGGGCGCCCAAGAGACCCAGTACTTC. This codes for CASSLGWGAQETQYF.

This sequence joins TRBV12-3 or TRBV12-4 and TRBJ2-2; maybe TRBD2 (5 bases). This CDR3 contains 13 residues. V was trimmed by 7 bases and J by 4 bases, leaving 10 bases between them. In DNA form, the CDR3 reads TGTGCCAGCACCTGGACTCTCACCGGGGAGCTGTTTTTT. Protein sequence: CASTWTLTGELFF.

The chain joins TRBV7-9 to TRBJ2-7; D might be TRBD2 (6 bases). The CDR3 runs to 16 residues. The germline CDR1 and CDR2 sequences are SEHNR and FQNEAQ (reference sequence). Trimming took 1 base from V and 2 from J, leaving 15 bases between them. CDR3: CASSLDLASAPYEQYF. The DNA of the CDR3 is TGTGCCAGCAGCTTAGATTTGGCTAGCGCGCCCTACGAGCAGTACTTC.

This clonotype was observed many times. The CDR3 protein is CASSPNSWSYEQYF. The DNA of the CDR3 is TGTGCCAGTAGTCCGAACTCATGGTCCTACGAGCAGTACTTC. The J gene is TRBJ2-7, the V gene TRBV19; D ambiguous. The CDR3 runs 14 residues. The germline V gene has CDR1 LNHDA and CDR2 SQIVND (reference sequence). V lost 5 bases and J lost 1, with 12 bases in between.

This chain connects TRBV23-1 to TRBJ2-2; D possibly corresponds to TRBD1 (6 bases). Being an ORF, TRBV23-1 has a function that is uncertain. This CDR3 has 17 residues. V lost 8 bases to trimming and J lost 1 base, with 20 bases between them. For the CDR3, the DNA is TGCGCCAGCGGGGGCAGAACCCCTATCCTGAACACCGGGGAGCTGTTTTTT. Translating it yields CASGGRTPILNTGELFF.

For the CDR3, the DNA is TGTGCCAGCAGCCGTTCGACAGGGAGATATCTCGAGCAGTACTTC. Translating gives CASSRSTGRYLEQYF. The chain links TRBV5-5 to TRBJ2-7; 7 nucleotides match TRBD1. The CDR3 runs 15 residues. The germline V gene has CDR1 SGHKS and CDR2 YYEKEE (reference sequence). V shed 4 bases and J 6 bases; nucleotides not matched to a gene: 13.